This entry is about one T cell receptor beta chain. Its recognized antigen is unknown. No much larger clone is present one base from it, and per-base qualities are unavailable. This specimen belongs to a study of blood T cell repertoires in COVID-19 (TCRdb year 2020). Some background on the complete study: Samples covering the acute and convalescent phases of COVID-19 were provided by collaborators in the United States, Italy and Spain. The prospective study material was composed of cDNA or gDNA derived from T cells, B-cell-depleted T cells, or PBMCs. The dataset comprised deeply sampled blood TCRbeta repertoires from subjects exposed to, actively infected with, or recovered from COVID-19. The repertoires were made available in a free public database intended to serve as a resource for research on the immune response to SARS-CoV-2. Samples were obtained from the ongoing ImmuneRACE study (first 160 participants) and from about 1,300 subjects provided by 6 global collaborators. The sample metadata nearly always contained a de-identified subject ID, COVID-19 status, age in years and sex. Where HLA class I and class II types were available, the types were taken from metadata supplied by the sample provider, not from assay-based typing. Study-level results and caveats: How much clinical and demographic metadata was included differed by source and by participant, and the metadata was provided uncurated.

Trimming leaves V shorter by 6 bases and J shorter by 7 bases, with the junction holding 15 bases beyond the gene matches. CDR1 SEHNR and CDR2 FQNEAQ are derived from the germline V gene (reference sequence). The CDR3, cysteine through phenylalanine, is 15 amino acids long. The retained sequence is limited to the CDR3, 45 bases, with the frame set at the first base. TCRbeta CDR3 regions were amplified from genomic DNA using the immunoSEQ Assay, a bias-controlled multiplex PCR. As for how the authors treated the data: Within the assay, amplification of reference gene primers was used to estimate how many nucleated cells each sample contained. Sequence reads were collapsed and filtered to measure the absolute abundance of every unique TCRbeta CDR3 rearrangement. For each sample, productive Simpson clonality was calculated by taking the square root of Simpson's diversity index across productive rearrangements. Drawn from immuneACCESS, this table holds only the in-frame rearrangements with V and J called that TCRdb kept. Clones are partly lost; checked studies trace under half to an unresolved V gene and leave the rest unexplained. V and J calls and clone size are as listed in that table; D and trimming were resolved from the DNA. The sample yields 100,000 to 150,000 clones; 88% were counted once. The ten largest clones take up 1.5% to 1.9% of the sample.

The collaborating institutions used their own protocols to collect whole blood in K2EDTA tubes. For TCRbeta analysis, collaborators shipped samples as frozen whole blood, isolated PBMCs, or DNA extracted from either of those sample types. The sample consisted of peripheral blood. The source is a human donor in a cohort sampled during active COVID-19. Rearrangement joined TRBV7-9 to TRBJ2-7; 7 middle bases align to TRBD1. The CDR3 region reads CASSGWDRGNKEQYF. The bases are TGTGCCAGCAGTGGTTGGGACAGAGGAAATAAGGAGCAGTACTTC.